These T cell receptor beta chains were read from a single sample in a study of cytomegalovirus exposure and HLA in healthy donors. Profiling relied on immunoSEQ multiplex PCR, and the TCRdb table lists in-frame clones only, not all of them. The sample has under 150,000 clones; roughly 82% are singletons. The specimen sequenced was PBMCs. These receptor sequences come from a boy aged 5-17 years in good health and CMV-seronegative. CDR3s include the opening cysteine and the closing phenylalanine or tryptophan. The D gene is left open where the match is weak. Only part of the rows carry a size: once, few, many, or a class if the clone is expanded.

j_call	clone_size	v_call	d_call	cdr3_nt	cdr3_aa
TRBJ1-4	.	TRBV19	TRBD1	TGTGCCAGTAGTCCTCCGGGACAGACTAATGAAAAACTGTTTTTT	CASSPPGQTNEKLFF
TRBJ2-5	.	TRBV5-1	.	TGCGGGGGAATATTACAGGGGGGGAAAGAGACCCAGTACTTC	CGGILQGGKETQYF
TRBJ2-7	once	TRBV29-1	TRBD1	TGCAGCGTTTCAGGACAGGGGGAATCCTACGAGCAGTACTTC	CSVSGQGESYEQYF
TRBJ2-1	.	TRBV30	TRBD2	TGTGCCTGGAGACCGAGCTATTTTAGCGGGAGGGAGGGGTACAATGAGCAGTTCTTC	CAWRPSYFSGREGYNEQFF
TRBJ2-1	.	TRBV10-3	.	TGTGCCATCAGTGTTGGGCTAGCGCTTTTAGGCGAGCAGTTCTTC	CAISVGLALLGEQFF
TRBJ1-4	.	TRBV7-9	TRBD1	TGTGCCAGCAGCACCCGACAGGGGGTATATGAAAAACTGTTTTTT	CASSTRQGVYEKLFF
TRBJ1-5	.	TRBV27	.	TGTGCCAGCAGTTTATCCGGGAATAGCAATCAGCCCCAGCATTTT	CASSLSGNSNQPQHF
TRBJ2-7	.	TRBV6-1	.	TGTGCCAGCAGCCCCTTTGGGGAGGCACCGTCCTTGTACTTC	CASSPFGEAPSLYF
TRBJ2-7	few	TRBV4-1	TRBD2	TGCGCCAGCAGGCCCCTTCAGCGGGAGGCCTACGAGCAGTACTTC	CASRPLQREAYEQYF
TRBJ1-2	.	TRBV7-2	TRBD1	TGTGCCAGCAGCTTAGACTCTCGCCGAGACAGGGCTTACACCTTC	CASSLDSRRDRAYTF
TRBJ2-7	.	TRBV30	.	TGTGCCTGGAAAGAGGCCCGGTTCTACGAGCAGTACTTC	CAWKEARFYEQYF
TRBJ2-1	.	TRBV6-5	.	TGTGCCAGCAGTCCGGACTTATACAATGAGCAGTTCTTC	CASSPDLYNEQFF
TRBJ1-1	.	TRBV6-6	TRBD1	TGTGCCAGCAGTACCCAGGGGGGCCGCACTGAAGCTTTCTTT	CASSTQGGRTEAFF
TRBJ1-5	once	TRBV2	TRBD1	TGTGCCAGCAGGGGGACAGCCAATCAGCCCCAGCATTTT	CASRGTANQPQHF
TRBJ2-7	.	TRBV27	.	TGTGCCAGCAGTTTCCGACGGTCCGGGGAGCAGTACTTC	CASSFRRSGEQYF
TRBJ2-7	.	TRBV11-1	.	TGTGCCAGCAGCTTAGACCGCGGTCTGTCCCACTTC	CASSLDRGLSHF
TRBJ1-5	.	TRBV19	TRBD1	TGTGCCAGTAGACACCGGGACAGGGGCTTAAATCAGCCCCAGCATTTT	CASRHRDRGLNQPQHF
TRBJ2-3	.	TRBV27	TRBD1	TGTGCCAGCAGGACCCAGGGGGCGCATACGCAGTATTTT	CASRTQGAHTQYF